The 17 T cell receptor beta chains given below trace back to one sample, sequenced in a study of OX40 agonist ivuxolimab in advanced cancers. TCRdb's table, derived via immunoSEQ multiplex PCR, lists solely in-frame clones and lacks some. The sample yields 55,000 to 65,000 clones, approximately 81% seen once. The source material was CD4+ or CD8+ T cells sorted from blood, sampled in a trial of the OX40 agonist ivuxolimab. The receptor set was obtained from an adult with an advanced solid tumor such as melanoma, head and neck, liver or kidney cancer.

The gene calls are TRBV2 and TRBJ1-2; no clear D. Trimming took 8 bases from V and 5 from J, leaving 12 bases between them. Per germline, CDR1 SNHLY and CDR2 FYNNEI. The CDR3 has 12 residues. CDR3 in DNA: TGTGCCAGCCGACGACCCGGGTATGGCTACACCTTC. Protein product: CASRRPGYGYTF.

This sequence joins TRBV9 and TRBJ2-7, with D perhaps matching TRBD2 (6 bases). Between the trimmed V and J ends, which lost 3 bases and 3 bases, there was a span of 13 bases. The CDR3 totals 14 residues. Germline lookup yields CDR1 SGDLS and CDR2 YYNGEE. CDR3 region: CASSATSAVYEQYF. The CDR3 DNA sequence: TGTGCCAGCAGCGCGACTAGTGCGGTCTACGAGCAGTACTTC.

The chain links TRBV18 to TRBJ1-1, with 8 bases matching TRBD1. Germline-derived CDR1 and CDR2 are KGHSH and LQKENI. There are 14 residues in the CDR3. The V segment lost 2 bases and the J segment 1 base; nucleotides outside the gene matches: 0. The CDR3 bases are TGTGCCAGCTCACCAGGACAGGGGAACACTGAAGCTTTCTTT. Translating it yields CASSPGQGNTEAFF.

The J gene is TRBJ1-3, the V gene TRBV10-2; D ambiguous. Germline V gene sequence: CDR1 WSHSY, CDR2 SAAADI. The CDR3 loop spans 14 amino acids. V was trimmed by 4 bases and J by 3 bases, leaving 10 bases between them. The chain's CDR3 is CASSGSGSGNTIYF. The CDR3 DNA reads as TGCGCCAGCAGTGGAAGTGGGAGTGGAAACACCATATATTTT.

V gene TRBV18 combines with J gene TRBJ2-3, with TRBD1 identical over 7 bases. Germline V lookup: CDR1 KGHSH, CDR2 LQKENI. CDR3 length equals 16 residues. J was trimmed by 1 base and V by 1 base; bases with no gene match: 5. CDR3 in DNA: TGTGCCAGCTCACCACAGGGGGCCCTAGGCACAGATACGCAGTATTTT. It translates to CASSPQGALGTDTQYF.

V is TRBV10-3 and J is TRBJ2-7; a weak D match, TRBD1 (5 bases). The V gene lost 0 bases and the J gene lost 3 bases, with 9 bases spanning the gap. This CDR3 has 14 amino acids. Germline V gene lookup returns CDR1 ENHRY and CDR2 SYGVKD. CDR3 in DNA: TGTGCCATCAGTGAGTCAAGGGGTATCTACGAGCAGTACTTC. Translation gives CAISESRGIYEQYF.

This chain connects TRBV18 to TRBJ2-4, with D possibly being TRBD2 (6 bases). CDR3 length equals 14 residues. Germline V CDR1 and CDR2: KGHSH, LQKENI. Trimming cost V 3 bases and J 5 bases, with 11 bases left between them. DNA of the CDR3: TGTGCCAGCTCACCGTCCGGACTACAAAACATTCAGTACTTC. It specifies CASSPSGLQNIQYF.

The genes are TRBV9 and TRBJ2-1; no reliable D call. The CDR3 is made up of 15 amino acids. The V and J ends lost 0 bases and 6 bases respectively, with 13 bases between them. From germline, CDR1 is SGDLS and CDR2 YYNGEE. The CDR3, as DNA: TGTGCCAGCAGCGTAGACCGAATTTTCGTCAATGAGCAGTTCTTC. Translated, it gives CASSVDRIFVNEQFF.

The V gene is TRBV18, the J gene TRBJ1-3; D is possibly TRBD1 (5 bases). CDR3 size: 13 residues. The V end lost 5 bases, the J end lost 2 bases, and 7 bases lay between the germline ends. CDR1 and CDR2 from the germline V gene are KGHSH and LQKENI. The CDR3 DNA is TGTGCCAGCTCATCGGACACTGGAAACACCATATATTTT. Its protein is CASSSDTGNTIYF.

This sequence joins TRBV7-2 and TRBJ2-3; 9 bases are shared with TRBD2. The CDR3 loop spans 16 amino acids. V was pared by 5 bases and J by 5 bases, with 11 bases of the junction left unmatched. Germline CDR1 SGHTA, CDR2 FQGNSA. The CDR3 here is CASSTGLAGSKDTQYF. Written as DNA, the CDR3 is TGTGCCAGCAGCACGGGCCTAGCGGGGTCTAAAGATACGCAGTATTTT.

The rearrangement uses TRBV19 and TRBJ1-5; no definite D call. V lost 5 bases to trimming and J lost 3 bases, with 14 bases between them. The CDR3 totals 15 residues. Per the germline V gene, CDR1 is LNHDA and CDR2 is SQIVND (reference sequence). The CDR3, as DNA: TGTGCCAGTAGTTTGGACCAGCTTAACAATCAGCCCCAGCATTTT. Translated, it gives CASSLDQLNNQPQHF.

V and J are TRBV5-1 and TRBJ2-3, with 14 bases lining up with TRBD2. This CDR3 has 15 amino acids. Unmatched junction bases numbered 6, after V lost 4 bases and J lost 8 bases. Germline V gives CDR1 SGHRS, CDR2 YFSETQ. The CDR3 DNA follows: TGCGCCAGCAGCCTAGGACTAGCGGGAGGTGGTACGCAGTATTTT. Its translation is CASSLGLAGGGTQYF.

The chain couples TRBV4-3 to TRBJ1-5, with D unresolved. Germline V gene data show CDR1 as LGHNA and CDR2 as YSLEER. V lost 0 bases to trimming and J lost 7 bases, with 13 bases between them. The CDR3 is 15 amino acids. This chain's CDR3 is CASSQDGNFGQPQHF. The CDR3 DNA follows: TGCGCCAGCAGCCAAGATGGAAATTTTGGGCAGCCCCAGCATTTT.

This sequence joins TRBV5-4 and TRBJ2-2; the match to TRBD2 covers 15 bases. Germline CDR1 reads SGHNT; CDR2 reads YYREEE (reference sequence). The CDR3 totals 16 residues. V shed 3 bases and J 7 bases; nucleotides not matched to a gene: 4. The CDR3 nucleotides are TGTGCCAGCAGCTCCGGGACTAGCGGGAGGTACGGGGAGCTGTTTTTT. The encoded protein is CASSSGTSGRYGELFF.

This clone was detected only a few times. The V and J genes are TRBV2 and TRBJ1-2; D may be TRBD1 (5 bases). Deletions cut 6 bases from V and 0 bases from J, with 14 bases between. Germline values: CDR1 SNHLY, CDR2 FYNNEI. This CDR3 is built from 15 residues. The CDR3 nucleotides are TGTGCCAGCAGCGATGAGGGGAGAGCTAACTATGGCTACACCTTC. It yields the protein CASSDEGRANYGYTF.

The genes are TRBV7-2 and TRBJ2-7; tentatively, D is TRBD1 or TRBD2 (5 bases each). The V end was cut by 2 bases, the J end by 3 bases, with 11 bases between. The CDR3 extends over 14 amino acids. CDR1 and CDR2 (germline): SGHTA, FQGNSA. The CDR3 sequence: CASSLPGGGYEQYF. The CDR3 DNA follows: TGTGCCAGCAGCTTACCTGGGGGTGGCTACGAGCAGTACTTC. Filled out from reference TRBV7-2 and TRBJ2-7, the complete variable domain reads GAGVSQSPSNKVTEKGKDVELRCDPISGHTALYWYRQSLGQGLEFLIYFQGNSAPDKSGLPSDRFSAERTGGSVSTLTIQRTQQEDSAVYLCASSLPGGGYEQYFGPGTRLTVT.

This clone was detected only a few times. The rearrangement joins TRBV28 to TRBJ2-7; 7 positions agree with TRBD1. The CDR3 contains 14 residues. V lost 4 bases, J lost 3 bases, and 6 bases stayed unmatched. CDR1 MDHEN and CDR2 SYDVKM come from the germline V gene. The CDR3 loop reads CASSSFRQGYEQYF. The CDR3 nucleotides are TGTGCCAGCAGTTCGTTCCGACAGGGCTACGAGCAGTACTTC.